A selection of T cell receptor beta chains follows, all from one sample in a study of blood T cell repertoires in COVID-19. Measured with immunoSEQ multiplex PCR; TCRdb has only the in-frame clones, and not every one. The sample consists of some 180,000 clones, 86% of them appearing once. The sample taken for sequencing was PBMCs or T cells enriched from blood (not recorded which). Receptor source: a woman aged 40 to 49 in a cohort exposed to, infected with or recovered from COVID-19 (not recorded which). Both conserved end residues are part of each CDR3. Each record gives: V gene, J gene, clone size, D gene, CDR3 protein, CDR3 DNA. The D gene is left open where the match is weak. Part of the rows lack a size; the others show once, few, many or a class for expanded clones.

v_call: TRBV14
j_call: TRBJ2-5
clone_size: once
d_call: TRBD2
cdr3_aa: CASSQFPERGQETQYF
cdr3_nt: TGTGCCAGCAGCCAGTTCCCGGAGCGGGGTCAAGAGACCCAGTACTTC

v_call: TRBV7-9
j_call: TRBJ1-2
clone_size: NA
d_call: NA
cdr3_aa: CASSSYSVNVDYGYTF
cdr3_nt: TGTGCCAGCAGCTCTTACTCCGTTAACGTGGACTATGGCTACACCTTC

v_call: TRBV7-9
j_call: TRBJ1-1
clone_size: NA
d_call: NA
cdr3_aa: CASRTVTEAFF
cdr3_nt: TGTGCCAGCAGGACAGTAACTGAAGCTTTCTTT

v_call: TRBV6-6
j_call: TRBJ2-7
clone_size: NA
d_call: NA
cdr3_aa: CASSKNSGYEQYF
cdr3_nt: TGTGCCAGCAGTAAAAACTCAGGCTACGAGCAGTACTTC

v_call: TRBV7-2
j_call: TRBJ1-1
clone_size: NA
d_call: NA
cdr3_aa: CASSPAVWGTEAFF
cdr3_nt: TGTGCCAGCAGCCCAGCGGTTTGGGGCACTGAAGCTTTCTTT

v_call: TRBV9
j_call: TRBJ2-1
clone_size: once
d_call: NA
cdr3_aa: CASSPSGRGAYNEQFF
cdr3_nt: TGTGCCAGCAGCCCTTCGGGGAGAGGAGCCTACAATGAGCAGTTCTTC

v_call: TRBV7-8
j_call: TRBJ1-2
clone_size: NA
d_call: TRBD1
cdr3_aa: CASSPQPDRGLGGYTF
cdr3_nt: TGTGCCAGCAGCCCCCAACCCGACAGGGGGCTAGGGGGCTACACCTTC

v_call: TRBV28
j_call: TRBJ2-7
clone_size: NA
d_call: TRBD1
cdr3_aa: CASRPGQGFYEQYF
cdr3_nt: TGTGCCAGCAGGCCGGGACAGGGGTTCTACGAGCAGTACTTC

v_call: TRBV19
j_call: TRBJ1-2
clone_size: few
d_call: NA
cdr3_aa: CASSIGGSGYTF
cdr3_nt: TGTGCCAGTAGTATAGGGGGCTCTGGCTACACCTTC

v_call: TRBV10-3
j_call: TRBJ1-1
clone_size: few
d_call: TRBD1
cdr3_aa: CAISERPTGGAGAFF
cdr3_nt: TGTGCCATCAGTGAGAGGCCGACAGGGGGCGCGGGAGCTTTCTTT

v_call: TRBV13
j_call: TRBJ1-1
clone_size: once
d_call: NA
cdr3_aa: CASSTKDGSGLAFF
cdr3_nt: TGTGCCAGCAGCACTAAAGACGGGTCCGGTTTGGCTTTCTTT